The following is a TCR beta chain sequence with its context. Its specific antigen is unknown. Base qualities are not provided; no much larger clone lies one nucleotide away. Library method: the immunoSEQ multiplex PCR assay. For most patients, genomic DNA was subjected to high-throughput TCR-beta CDR3 sequencing by Adaptive Biotechnologies. The original methods were these. TCR sequencing data for roughly 17 patients were retrieved from Adaptive's ImmunoSEQ software; three other patients were processed with MiXCR and VDJtools. CDR3 nucleotide sequences shared between donor and recipient were removed because the origin of such sequences could not be assigned. To be classed as alloreactive, a clone needed at least 2-fold expansion over unstimulated cells and a minimum CFSE-low frequency of 0.002% (template counts) or 0.001% (read counts). Clones detected in sequenced pre-transplant spleen, lymph node, or MLR CFSE-low populations of the donor or recipient were defined as mappable. The cumulative frequency of alloreactive clones was calculated as a percentage of all sequences, weighted by copy number. The immuneACCESS repertoire file appears here via TCRdb, limited to in-frame rearrangements. These files lack a portion of the clones; in checked studies, under half of the deficit traces to unresolved V genes, and the cause of the others is not known. V and J calls and clone size are those listed in that table; D and trimming were worked out from the DNA. Recorded for this sample are about 69,000 clones; roughly 92% of them occurred a single time. Approximately 6.3% of the sample is held by the ten biggest clonotypes.

The sample belongs to a study of graft-versus-host responses after intestinal transplantation (dated by TCRdb to the early 2020s). In terms of the full investigation: The transplants that recipients received were multivisceral, liver-intestinal, or isolated intestinal. All recipients received anti-thymocyte globulin induction followed by maintenance tacrolimus and steroids for around 3 years. After intestinal transplantation, graft-versus-host and host-versus-graft alloreactive T cell clones in the graft, circulation and bone marrow were tracked using bulk TCR-beta CDR3 sequencing. Alloreactive clones were identified by sequencing pre-transplant mixed lymphocyte reaction products and comparing these products with unstimulated pre-transplant donor and recipient T cells. Of the 20 to 25 intestinal transplant recipients enrolled in the cohort, one of whom was a retransplant, 3 patients without pretransplant specimens were excluded. Donor T cell macrochimerism was defined as a peak of at least 4% donor T cells among recipient peripheral blood mononuclear cells. Rather than going through the commercial service, samples from a few later patients were sequenced in-house on an Illumina MiSeq and processed with MiXCR. Overall results and qualifications from the work: Early after transplant, peak levels of circulating GvH clones were associated with declines in HvG clones. In the allografts of patients with donor T cell macrochimerism, GvH to HvG T cell clonal ratios were high. GvH clones were detected in recipient bone marrow, and some of these GvH clones were observed earlier in ileal mucosa or blood, consistent with an intestinal mucosal origin. The conclusions were limited by the relatively low number and heterogeneity of the intestinal transplant patients.

Per the germline V gene (reference sequence), LNHNV is the CDR1 and YYDKDF is the CDR2. From its cysteine to its phenylalanine, the CDR3 spans 16 amino acids. Only CDR3 DNA is held: 48 bases, read in frame from base 1. Trimmed from V: 5 bases; trimmed from J: 2 bases; junction bases lacking a gene match: 10. After transplant, bone marrow was aspirated from the posterior iliac crest or from another site selected by the physician. This sequence originates from a human patient who received an intestinal transplant, so some T cells may come from the graft donor. The sample was bone marrow, taken 734 days after intestinal transplantation. This sequence uses TRBV15 and TRBJ2-7, with 9 middle bases fitting TRBD1. The CDR3 region: CATSESDRGSTYEQYF. The nucleotide sequence reads as follows: TGTGCCACCAGCGAATCGGACAGGGGCTCTACCTACGAGCAGTACTTC. Supplemented by the reference TRBV15 and TRBJ2-7 proteins around the CDR3, the complete variable domain is DAMVIQNPRYQVTQFGKPVTLSCSQTLNHNVMYWYQQKSSQAPKLLFHYYDKDFNNEADTPDNFQSRRPNTSFCFLDIRSPGLGDTAMYLCATSESDRGSTYEQYFGPGTRLTVT.